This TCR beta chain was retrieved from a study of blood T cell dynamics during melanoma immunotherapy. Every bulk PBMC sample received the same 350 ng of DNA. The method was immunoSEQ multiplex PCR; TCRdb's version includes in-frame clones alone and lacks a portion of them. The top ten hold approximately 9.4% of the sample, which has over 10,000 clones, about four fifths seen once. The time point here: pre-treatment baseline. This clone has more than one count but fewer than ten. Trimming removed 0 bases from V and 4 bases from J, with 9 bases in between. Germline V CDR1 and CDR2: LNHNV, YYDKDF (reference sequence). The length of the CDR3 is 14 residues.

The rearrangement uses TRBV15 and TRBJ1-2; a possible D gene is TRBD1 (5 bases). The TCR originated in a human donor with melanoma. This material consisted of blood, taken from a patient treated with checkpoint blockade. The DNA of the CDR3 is TGTGCCACCAGCAGAGAACTAAGGGGCTATGGCTACACCTTC. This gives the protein CATSRELRGYGYTF.